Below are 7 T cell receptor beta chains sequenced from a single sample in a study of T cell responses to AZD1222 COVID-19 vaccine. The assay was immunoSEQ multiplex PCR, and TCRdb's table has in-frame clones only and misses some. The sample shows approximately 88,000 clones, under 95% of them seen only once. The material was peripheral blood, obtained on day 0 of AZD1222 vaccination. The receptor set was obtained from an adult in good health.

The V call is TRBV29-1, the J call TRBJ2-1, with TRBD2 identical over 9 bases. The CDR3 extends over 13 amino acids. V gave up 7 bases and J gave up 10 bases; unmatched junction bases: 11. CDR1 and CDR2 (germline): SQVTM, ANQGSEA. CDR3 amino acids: CSDGTSRTGEQFF. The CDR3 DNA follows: TGCAGCGATGGGACTAGCCGTACGGGAGAGCAGTTCTTC.

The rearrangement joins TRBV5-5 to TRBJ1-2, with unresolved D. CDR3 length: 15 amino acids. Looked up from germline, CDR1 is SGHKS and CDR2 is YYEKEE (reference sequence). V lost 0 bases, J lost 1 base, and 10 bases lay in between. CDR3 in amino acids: CASSLAVALNYGYTF. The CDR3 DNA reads TGTGCCAGCAGCTTGGCAGTGGCACTTAACTATGGCTACACCTTC.

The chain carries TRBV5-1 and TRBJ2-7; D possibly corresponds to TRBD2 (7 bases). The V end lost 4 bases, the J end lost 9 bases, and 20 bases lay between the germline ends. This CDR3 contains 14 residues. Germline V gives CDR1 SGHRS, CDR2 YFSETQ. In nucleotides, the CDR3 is TGCGCCAGCAGCACGGGGGGCCACCTTGGAGGGCAGTACTTC. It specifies CASSTGGHLGGQYF.

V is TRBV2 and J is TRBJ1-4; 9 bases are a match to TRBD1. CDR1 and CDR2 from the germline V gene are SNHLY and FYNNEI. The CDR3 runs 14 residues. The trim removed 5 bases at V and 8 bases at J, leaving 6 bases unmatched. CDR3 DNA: TGTGCCAGCAGTTCGGACAGGGGAGGAGAAAAACTGTTTTTT. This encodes CASSSDRGGEKLFF.

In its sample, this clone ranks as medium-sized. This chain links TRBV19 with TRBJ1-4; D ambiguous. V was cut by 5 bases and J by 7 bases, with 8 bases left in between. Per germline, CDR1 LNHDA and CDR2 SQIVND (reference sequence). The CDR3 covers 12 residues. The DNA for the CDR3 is TGTGCCAGTAGTGCCCTCGGTGAAAAACTGTTTTTT. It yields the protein CASSALGEKLFF.

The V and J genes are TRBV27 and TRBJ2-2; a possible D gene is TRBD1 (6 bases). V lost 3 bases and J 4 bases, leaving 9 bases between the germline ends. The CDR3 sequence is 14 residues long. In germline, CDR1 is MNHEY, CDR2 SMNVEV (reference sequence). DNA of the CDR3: TGTGCCAGCAGTTTCGACAGGCCCACCGGGGAGCTGTTTTTT. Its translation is CASSFDRPTGELFF.

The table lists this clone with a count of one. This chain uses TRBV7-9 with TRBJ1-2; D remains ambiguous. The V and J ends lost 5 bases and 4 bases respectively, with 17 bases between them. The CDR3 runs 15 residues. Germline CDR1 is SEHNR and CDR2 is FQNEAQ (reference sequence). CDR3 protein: CASSLLLEGLYGYTF. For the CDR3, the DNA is TGTGCCAGCAGCCTACTCCTCGAGGGCCTCTATGGCTACACCTTC.